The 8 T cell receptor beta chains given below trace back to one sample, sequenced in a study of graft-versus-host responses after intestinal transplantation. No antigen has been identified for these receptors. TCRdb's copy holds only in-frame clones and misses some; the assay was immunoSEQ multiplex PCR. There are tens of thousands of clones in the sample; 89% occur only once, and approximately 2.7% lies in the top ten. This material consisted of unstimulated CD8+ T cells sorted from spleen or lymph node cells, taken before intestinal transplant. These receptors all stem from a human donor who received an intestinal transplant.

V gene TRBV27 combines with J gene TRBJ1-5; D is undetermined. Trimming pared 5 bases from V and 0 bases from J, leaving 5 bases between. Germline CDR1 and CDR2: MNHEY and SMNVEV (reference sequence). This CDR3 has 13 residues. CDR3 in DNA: TGTGCCAGCAGTGTTCATAGCAATCAGCCCCAGCATTTT. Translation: CASSVHSNQPQHF.

The CDR3 DNA reads as TGTGCCACCAGCACCACGGACAGGGAGCAGTACTTC. This sequence encodes CATSTTDREQYF. The rearrangement uses TRBV15 and TRBJ2-7; 7 bases fit TRBD1. This CDR3 comprises 12 residues. Germline trimming cut 4 bases from V and 7 bases from J; bases unmatched to any gene: 4. In germline, CDR1 is LNHNV, CDR2 YYDKDF (reference sequence).

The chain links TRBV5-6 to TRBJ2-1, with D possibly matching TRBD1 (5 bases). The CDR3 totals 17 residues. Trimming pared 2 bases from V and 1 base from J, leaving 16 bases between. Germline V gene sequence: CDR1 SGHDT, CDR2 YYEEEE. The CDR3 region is CASSLLVGTGSYNEQFF. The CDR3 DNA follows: TGTGCCAGCAGCTTACTCGTTGGCACAGGTTCCTACAATGAGCAGTTCTTC.

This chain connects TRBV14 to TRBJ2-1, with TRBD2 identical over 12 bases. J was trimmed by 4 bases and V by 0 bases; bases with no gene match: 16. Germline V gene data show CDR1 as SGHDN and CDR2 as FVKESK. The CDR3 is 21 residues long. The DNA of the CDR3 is TGTGCCAGCAGCCAAGAACTAGGGCTAGCGGGAGGGAACACTATTTACAATGAGCAGTTCTTC. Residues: CASSQELGLAGGNTIYNEQFF.

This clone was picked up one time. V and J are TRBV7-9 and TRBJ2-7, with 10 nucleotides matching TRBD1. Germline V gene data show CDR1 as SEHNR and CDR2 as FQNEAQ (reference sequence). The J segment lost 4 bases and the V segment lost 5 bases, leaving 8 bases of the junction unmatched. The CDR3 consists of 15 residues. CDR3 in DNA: TGTGCCAGCAGCCTCCCCGGGACAGGGGAGTACGAGCAGTACTTC. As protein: CASSLPGTGEYEQYF. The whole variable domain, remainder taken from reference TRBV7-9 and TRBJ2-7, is DTGVSQNPRHKITKRGQNVTFRCDPISEHNRLYWYRQTLGQGPEFLTYFQNEAQLEKSRLLSDRFSAERPKGSFSTLEIQRTEQGDSAMYLCASSLPGTGEYEQYFGPGTRLTVT.

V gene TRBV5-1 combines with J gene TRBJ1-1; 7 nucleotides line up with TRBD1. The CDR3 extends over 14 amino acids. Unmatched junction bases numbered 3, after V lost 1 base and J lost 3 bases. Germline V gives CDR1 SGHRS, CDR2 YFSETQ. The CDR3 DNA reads TGCGCCAGCAGCTTGTGGCAGGGGGACACTGAAGCTTTCTTT. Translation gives CASSLWQGDTEAFF.

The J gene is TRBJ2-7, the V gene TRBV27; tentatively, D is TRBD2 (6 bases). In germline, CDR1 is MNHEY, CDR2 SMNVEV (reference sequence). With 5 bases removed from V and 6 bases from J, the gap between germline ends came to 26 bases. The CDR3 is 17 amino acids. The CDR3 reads CASSPLPSGGWGSEQYF. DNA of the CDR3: TGTGCCAGCAGTCCGCTACCCTCAGGAGGGTGGGGGTCCGAGCAGTACTTC.

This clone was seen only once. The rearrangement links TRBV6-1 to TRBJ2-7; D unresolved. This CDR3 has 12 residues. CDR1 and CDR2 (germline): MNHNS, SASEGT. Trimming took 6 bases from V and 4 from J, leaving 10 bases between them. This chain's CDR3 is CASSLPPYEQYF. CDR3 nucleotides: TGTGCCAGCAGCCTCCCTCCTTACGAGCAGTACTTC.